One T cell receptor (beta chain) is described in this entry. Its antigen is not identified. The sequenced template was RNA, covering the TCR beta CDR3 region. Second-round multiplex PCR came after first-round RT-PCR with HTBI primers. Using its own MiXCR run on the multiplex PCR reads, TCRdb lists one record per CDR3 protein. The sample has approximately 640,000 distinct CDR3 sequences; roughly 41% are singletons. The data stem from a study of Graves' ophthalmopathy and Graves' hyperthyroidism. Study background: Blood was drawn at initial diagnosis, before any treatment. Whole-study findings and limits: Detection in blood was also observed for most expanded thyroid clonotypes above 0.001 frequency. Built on 13 signatures, a model told ophthalmopathy apart from stable hyperthyroidism with 87.88% sensitivity and around 80% specificity.

The evidence that diagnosis relied on was clinical symptoms, serum thyroxine, TRAb, thyroid ultrasound and orbital computed tomography. The V gene's germline CDR1 is MNHNS and CDR2 SASEGT. The CDR3 has 15 residues. The trim removed 6 bases at V and 4 bases at J, leaving 9 bases unmatched. The sequence was obtained from an adult man with Graves' ophthalmopathy. This sequence joins TRBV6-1 and TRBJ2-5; TRBD1 matches at 9 bases. The sequenced sample consisted of peripheral blood. CDR3 sequence reads: CASSPRDRVGETQYF. CDR3 nucleotide sequence: TGTGCCAGCAGCCCCAGGGACAGGGTTGGAGAGACCCAGTACTTC.